A single sample is the source of the 27 T cell receptor beta chains below, sequenced in a study of CD8+ T cells in alopecia areata. Extracted from the samples, RNA was reverse transcribed into cDNA to serve as the sequencing template. Sequenced by immunoSEQ multiplex PCR; TCRdb stores in-frame clones only, minus some. This table has 130,000 to 150,000 clones, less than 75% appearing once. Sequencing was performed on CD8+ T cells sorted from blood. Every receptor here comes from a human donor in good health.

The V gene is TRBV29-1, the J gene TRBJ2-3; TRBD2 might be the D (6 bases). This CDR3 has 15 amino acids. Germline loops: CDR1 SQVTM, CDR2 ANQGSEA. Trimming pared 5 bases from V and 1 base from J, leaving 16 bases between. This chain's CDR3 is CSVSLSGVRTDTQYF. The CDR3 bases are TGCAGCGTTTCTCTATCGGGGGTTCGCACAGATACGCAGTATTTT.

CDR3 sequence: CATSTPDRVPGYTF. The CDR3 DNA reads TGTGCCACCAGCACCCCGGACAGGGTGCCTGGCTACACCTTC. V gene TRBV15 combines with J gene TRBJ1-2; 8 nucleotides line up with TRBD1. The CDR3 runs to 14 residues. CDR1 is LNHNV, CDR2 YYDKDF, per germline (reference sequence). Trimming removed 4 bases from V and 7 bases from J; junction bases left unmatched: 8.

This chain connects TRBV29-1 to TRBJ2-4; D not certain. V was clipped by 7 bases and J by 9 bases, with 13 bases between them. The CDR3 is made up of 11 amino acids. Germline CDR1 is SQVTM and CDR2 is ANQGSEA. Here the CDR3 reads CSAPTMGIQYF. The CDR3 DNA follows: TGCAGCGCTCCTACAATGGGCATTCAGTACTTC.

A few counts support this clone. The V and J genes are TRBV29-1 and TRBJ2-1; 12 positions agree with TRBD2. The junction had 9 bases not matched to a gene; V was cut back by 6 bases and J by 12 bases. Germline assignment: CDR1 SQVTM and CDR2 ANQGSEA. The CDR3 sequence is 13 residues long. The CDR3 region is CSVEGPLAGGQFF. The CDR3 DNA is TGCAGCGTGGAGGGCCCACTAGCGGGAGGGCAGTTCTTC.

The chain has TRBV28 and TRBJ2-3; 10 bases map to TRBD2. The CDR3 has 18 amino acids. The germline V gene encodes CDR1 MDHEN and CDR2 SYDVKM. V lost 2 bases and J lost 2; bases outside the gene matches: 10. This CDR3 reads CASSLDTGTSAITDTQYF. DNA for the CDR3: TGTGCCAGCAGTTTAGACACCGGGACTAGCGCAATCACAGATACGCAGTATTTT.

The J gene is TRBJ2-7, the V gene TRBV29-1; TRBD2 aligns across 9 bases. The CDR3 extends over 15 amino acids. V was clipped by 6 bases and J by 0 bases; unmatched bases: 9. Germline CDR1 is SQVTM and CDR2 is ANQGSEA. The CDR3 DNA reads TGCAGCGTGAAAATAGCGGGAGATAGCTCCTACGAGCAGTACTTC. It is translated as CSVKIAGDSSYEQYF.

The table lists this clone with a few counts. V usage is TRBV19 and J usage is TRBJ2-7; the D call may be TRBD1 or TRBD2 (5 bases each). The CDR3 extends over 15 amino acids. Trimming took off 4 bases at V and 0 bases at J, with 13 bases between the two ends. Germline V gives CDR1 LNHDA, CDR2 SQIVND (reference sequence). CDR3 amino acids: CASSSDAGSSYEQYF. The CDR3 nucleotides are TGTGCCAGTAGTAGTGATGCAGGGAGCTCCTACGAGCAGTACTTC.

V usage is TRBV5-6 and J usage is TRBJ1-1, with 7 bases that match TRBD1. The germline V gene encodes CDR1 SGHDT and CDR2 YYEEEE. After removal of 0 bases from V and 1 base from J, the junction contained 0 bases not matched to a gene. This CDR3 is built from 14 residues. DNA of the CDR3: TGTGCCAGCAGCTTGGGGACAGGGAACACTGAAGCTTTCTTT. It codes for CASSLGTGNTEAFF.

The CDR3 loop reads CASSQEPAGVREQFF. CDR3 nucleotide sequence: TGCGCCAGCAGCCAAGAACCAGCGGGAGTGAGGGAGCAGTTCTTC. The V gene is TRBV4-1, the J gene TRBJ2-1; 8 bases align to TRBD2. V was pared by 0 bases and J by 10 bases, with 8 bases of the junction left unmatched. The CDR3 covers 15 residues. Looked up from germline, CDR1 is MGHRA and CDR2 is YSYEKL.

The chain links TRBV27 to TRBJ2-7; a possible D gene is TRBD2 (6 bases). V gave up 4 bases and J gave up 0 bases, with 7 bases separating them. There are 13 residues in the CDR3. Per the germline V gene, CDR1 is MNHEY and CDR2 is SMNVEV (reference sequence). CDR3 DNA: TGTGCCAGCAGTTGGGGGGACTCCTACGAGCAGTACTTC. It yields the protein CASSWGDSYEQYF.

This chain uses TRBV23-1 with TRBJ2-1; TRBD2 matches at 7 bases. TRBV23-1 is an ORF for which the function is uncertain. V was pared by 0 bases and J by 7 bases, with 9 bases of the junction left unmatched. The CDR3 extends over 16 amino acids. DNA for the CDR3: TGCGCCAGCAGTCAATCACCTTGGGGGGGTTTTAATGAGCAGTTCTTC. Protein sequence: CASSQSPWGGFNEQFF.

This clone was seen more than once but under ten times. The chain uses TRBV29-1 and TRBJ2-2, with D perhaps matching TRBD1 or TRBD2 (5 bases each). The germline V gene encodes CDR1 SQVTM and CDR2 ANQGSEA. The CDR3 runs to 14 residues. With 3 bases removed from V and 0 bases from J, the gap between germline ends came to 8 bases. CDR3 loop: CSVERGANTGELFF. The CDR3 bases are TGCAGCGTTGAGAGGGGCGCGAACACCGGGGAGCTGTTTTTT.

DNA of the CDR3: TGTGCCAGCAGCGTGTCCCAGGGGCTCCCTACCTACGAGCAGTACTTC. It translates to CASSVSQGLPTYEQYF. The V gene is TRBV9, the J gene TRBJ2-7; a weak D match, TRBD1 (6 bases). This CDR3 comprises 16 residues. V was cut by 2 bases and J by 2 bases, with 17 bases left in between. Looked up from germline, CDR1 is SGDLS and CDR2 is YYNGEE.

This rearrangement joins TRBV29-1 to TRBJ2-7, with D possibly TRBD1 on 6 matching bases. CDR1 is SQVTM and CDR2 is ANQGSEA in the germline V gene. The V gene lost 2 bases and the J gene lost 4 bases, with 12 bases spanning the gap. The CDR3 has 13 residues. This chain's CDR3 is CSVEIPGAYEQYF. The CDR3 DNA reads TGCAGCGTTGAAATCCCAGGGGCGTACGAGCAGTACTTC.

The CDR3 coding sequence is TGTGCCAGCAGCTTCGCGATGGGCACCGGGGAGCTGTTTTTT. Encoded protein: CASSFAMGTGELFF. The rearrangement uses TRBV11-2 and TRBJ2-2; D ambiguous. CDR1 SGHAT and CDR2 FQNNGV come from the germline V gene. Trimming removed 3 bases at V and 4 bases at J, with 9 bases between. The CDR3 runs to 14 residues.

V and J are TRBV27 and TRBJ1-2; TRBD1 agrees at 9 bases. V shed 5 bases and J 5 bases; nucleotides not matched to a gene: 6. CDR3 length: 14 amino acids. Germline V gives CDR1 MNHEY, CDR2 SMNVEV (reference sequence). Here the CDR3 reads CASSPRGTGYGYTF. The CDR3 coding sequence is TGTGCCAGCAGTCCCCGGGGGACAGGGTATGGCTACACCTTC.

In its sample, this clone was seen many times. The sample holds other DNA sequences that translate to the same CDR3. The CDR3 coding sequence is TGTGCCAGCAGTGACTCGGACTACAATGAGCAGTTCTTC. It is translated as CASSDSDYNEQFF. V gene TRBV6-4 combines with J gene TRBJ2-1, with unresolved D. The CDR3 is made up of 13 amino acids. CDR1 and CDR2 from the germline V gene are MRHNA and SNTAGT. V was clipped by 0 bases and J by 3 bases, with 3 bases between them.

The genes are TRBV13 and TRBJ2-7, with D possibly matching TRBD2 (7 bases). V was cut by 5 bases and J by 4 bases, with 18 bases left in between. The CDR3 loop spans 15 amino acids. The germline V gene encodes CDR1 PRHDT and CDR2 FYEKMQ (reference sequence). CDR3 amino acids: CASSPRGAGVYEQYF. CDR3 in DNA: TGTGCCAGCAGCCCCCGGGGGGCGGGAGTGTACGAGCAGTACTTC. Complete variable domain (other parts from reference TRBV13 and TRBJ2-7): AAGVIQSPRHLIKEKRETATLKCYPIPRHDTVYWYQQGPGQDPQFLISFYEKMQSDKGSIPDRFSAQQFSDYHSELNMSSLELGDSALYFCASSPRGAGVYEQYFGPGTRLTVT.

The chain couples TRBV27 to TRBJ2-1; 8 bases line up with TRBD2. The J segment lost 11 bases and the V segment lost 0 bases, leaving 3 bases of the junction unmatched. Per germline, CDR1 MNHEY and CDR2 SMNVEV (reference sequence). The CDR3 contains 13 residues. In DNA, the CDR3 is TGTGCCAGCAGTTTATCGAGTAGCGGGAAGCAGTTCTTC. This encodes CASSLSSSGKQFF.

Only a few counts were recorded for this clone. The chain combines TRBV4-1 with TRBJ1-4; D is unclear. Trimming stripped 1 base from V and 7 bases from J, with 7 bases between. From germline, CDR1 is MGHRA and CDR2 YSYEKL. The CDR3 is made up of 13 amino acids. The CDR3 coding sequence is TGCGCCAGCAGCCAAGCCGGGGTTGAAAAACTGTTTTTT. The encoded protein is CASSQAGVEKLFF.

The chain has TRBV5-4 and TRBJ2-2; tentatively, D is TRBD2 (6 bases). Trimming stripped 4 bases from V and 4 bases from J, with 11 bases between. There are 14 residues in the CDR3. Per the germline V gene, CDR1 is SGHNT and CDR2 is YYREEE (reference sequence). The CDR3 nucleotides are TGTGCCAGCAGCCTCGACGGGGGCACCGGGGAGCTGTTTTTT. Translation gives CASSLDGGTGELFF.

The J gene is TRBJ1-1, the V gene TRBV18; D unresolved. Germline V CDR1 and CDR2: KGHSH, LQKENI. Between the trimmed V and J ends, which lost 6 bases and 3 bases, there was a span of 11 bases. The CDR3 consists of 13 residues. CDR3 nucleotides: TGTGCCAGCTCTCTCGTCGGGGACACTGAAGCTTTCTTT. The encoded protein is CASSLVGDTEAFF.

The rearrangement joins TRBV30 to TRBJ2-1, with TRBD1 identical over 10 bases. The CDR3 is 15 residues long. J was trimmed by 6 bases and V by 5 bases; bases with no gene match: 10. Germline V gene lookup returns CDR1 GTSNPN and CDR2 SVGIG (reference sequence). CDR3: CAWDQTGGVTNEQFF. CDR3 DNA: TGTGCCTGGGACCAGACAGGGGGCGTTACCAATGAGCAGTTCTTC.

The chain carries TRBV27 and TRBJ2-1; 10 bases match TRBD2. Germline V CDR1 and CDR2: MNHEY, SMNVEV (reference sequence). V trimming: 4 bases; J trimming: 4 bases; junction bases outside the gene matches: 4. The CDR3 length is 15 residues. The chain's CDR3 is CASSSSGGGYNEQFF. The CDR3 coding sequence is TGTGCCAGCAGTTCAAGCGGGGGGGGTTACAATGAGCAGTTCTTC.

The V call is TRBV13, the J call TRBJ1-1; the D gene is possibly TRBD1 (5 bases). The V end lost 3 bases, the J end lost 7 bases, and 6 bases lay between the germline ends. The CDR3 runs 11 residues. Per germline, CDR1 PRHDT and CDR2 FYEKMQ (reference sequence). DNA for the CDR3: TGTGCCAGCAGCTTTCAGGGTGAAGCTTTCTTT. Protein sequence: CASSFQGEAFF.

Worth noting for this clone: The same CDR3 arises from other DNA sequences in this sample as well. The V and J genes are TRBV9 and TRBJ2-7; a weak D match, TRBD2 (6 bases). Trimming shortened V by 2 bases and J by 4 bases, and 16 bases separated the two germline ends. This CDR3 has 15 residues. Germline CDR1 reads SGDLS; CDR2 reads YYNGEE. In nucleotides, the CDR3 is TGTGCCAGCAGCGTCGGTGGGTCGGGAGTATACGAGCAGTACTTC. This translates into CASSVGGSGVYEQYF.

The chain has TRBV15 and TRBJ1-2; 7 bases agree with TRBD1. The germline CDR1 and CDR2 sequences are LNHNV and YYDKDF (reference sequence). This CDR3 region has 15 residues. V gave up 5 bases and J gave up 6 bases; unmatched junction bases: 12. In nucleotides, the CDR3 is TGTGCCACCAGCCCCCGGCGAGCGACAGGGAATGGCTACACCTTC. Translation gives CATSPRRATGNGYTF.